Only a few counts were recorded for the clone carrying this TCR beta chain. This sample is drawn from a study of blood T cells in healthy people across ages. Primers used in a second PCR of about 6 to 11 cycles were a sample-barcoded 5' primer and a J-beta primer mix. In TCRdb, the 5' RACE reads were re-called with MiXCR into one record per CDR3 protein. The table lists 1.8 million or so distinct CDR3 sequences, about two fifths of them singletons. The trim removed 5 bases at V and 4 bases at J, leaving 6 bases unmatched. Germline loops: CDR1 SGHTA, CDR2 FQGNSA. This CDR3 is built from 14 residues. This clonotype was obtained from a human donor in good health. The rearrangement joins TRBV7-2 to TRBJ2-5; 8 bases align to TRBD1. Sequencing was carried out using blood. CDR3 bases: TGTGCCAGCAGCCGGACAGGGAAGGGAGAGACCCAGTACTTC. Amino acid sequence: CASSRTGKGETQYF.